This T cell receptor beta chain was profiled in a study of blood T cell repertoires in COVID-19. The germline gives CDR1 LGHNA, CDR2 YNFKEQ. The CDR3 is 14 amino acids. With V trimmed by 5 bases and J by 3 bases, 6 bases remained unmatched. Sequencing was performed with immunoSEQ multiplex PCR; in TCRdb, only in-frame clones are kept and a portion is missing. Among roughly 150,000 clones listed, 84% were seen once. The sequencing input was peripheral blood. The chain combines TRBV4-2 with TRBJ2-5, with 7 positions matching TRBD2. This sequence was found in a woman between 45 and 65 years old with acute or convalescent COVID-19. The CDR3 protein is CASSSGTKKETQYF. The CDR3, as DNA: TGTGCCAGCAGCTCCGGGACTAAGAAAGAGACCCAGTACTTC.